One and the same sample provided the 15 T cell receptor beta chains below, sequenced in a study of blood T cell repertoires in COVID-19. Generated by immunoSEQ multiplex PCR, the TCRdb table keeps only in-frame clones and is missing some. The sample has under 200,000 clones, 84% seen once. The specimen was PBMCs or T cells enriched from blood (not recorded which). These receptors originate from a woman in her twenties or thirties who had been exposed to COVID-19.

This clone appeared once. This sequence joins TRBV6-6 and TRBJ1-1; 11 bases align to TRBD1. Trimming removed 5 bases from V and 4 bases from J; junction bases left unmatched: 15. CDR3 size: 18 residues. The germline V gene has CDR1 MNHNY and CDR2 SVGAGI (reference sequence). DNA for the CDR3: TGTGCCAGCAGTCCGGACAGGGGGCGAGTCGGGTTCGGCACTGAAGCTTTCTTT. Protein: CASSPDRGRVGFGTEAFF.

CDR3 sequence: CASSQGLAGWETQYF. The CDR3, as DNA: TGTGCCAGCAGCCAAGGACTAGCGGGGTGGGAGACCCAGTACTTC. The chain joins TRBV3-1 (or the pseudogene TRBV3-2) to TRBJ2-5; 11 bases map to TRBD2. The CDR3 contains 15 residues. V was clipped by 1 base and J by 5 bases; unmatched bases: 3. CDR1 LGHDT and CDR2 YNNKEL come from the germline V gene (reference sequence).

The gene calls are TRBV5-4 and TRBJ1-2, with D possibly being TRBD1 (6 bases). The V and J ends lost 0 bases and 10 bases respectively, with 16 bases between them. Germline CDR1 SGHNT, CDR2 YYREEE (reference sequence). The CDR3 covers 14 residues. The CDR3 spells CASSLAQGMLPYTF. DNA for the CDR3: TGTGCCAGCAGCTTGGCACAGGGAATGCTCCCCTACACCTTC.

This chain uses TRBV6-5 with TRBJ2-5, with D possibly matching TRBD2 (5 bases). Per germline, CDR1 MNHEY and CDR2 SVGAGI. The CDR3 is made up of 14 amino acids. Trimming removed 0 bases from V and 5 bases from J, with 10 bases in between. CDR3 sequence: CASSYSRVGETQYF. CDR3 nucleotide sequence: TGTGCCAGCAGTTACTCGAGGGTCGGCGAGACCCAGTACTTC.

This chain uses TRBV7-9 with TRBJ2-3; TRBD1 matches 9 bases. The J segment lost 2 bases and the V segment lost 1 base, leaving 1 base of the junction unmatched. Per the germline V gene, CDR1 is SEHNR and CDR2 is FQNEAQ (reference sequence). This CDR3 contains 15 residues. The chain's CDR3 is CASSLGTGDTDTQYF. The CDR3 nucleotides are TGTGCCAGCAGCTTAGGGACAGGGGACACAGATACGCAGTATTTT. The full variable domain, with the rest looked up from reference TRBV7-9 and TRBJ2-3, is DTGVSQNPRHKITKRGQNVTFRCDPISEHNRLYWYRQTLGQGPEFLTYFQNEAQLEKSRLLSDRFSAERPKGSFSTLEIQRTEQGDSAMYLCASSLGTGDTDTQYFGPGTRLTVL.

This chain uses TRBV7-2 with TRBJ1-4, with D possibly matching TRBD1 (5 bases). The CDR3 sequence is 16 residues long. V was pared by 5 bases and J by 10 bases, with 23 bases between. In germline, CDR1 is SGHTA, CDR2 FQGNSA. Written as DNA, the CDR3 is TGTGCCAGCAGCAGAAATCCGGGCCCGGGGGGAGTAAAACTGTTTTTT. This encodes CASSRNPGPGGVKLFF.

This clone is a singleton in its sample. The chain has TRBV9 and TRBJ1-2; D possibly corresponds to TRBD1 (6 bases). Per germline, CDR1 SGDLS and CDR2 YYNGEE. V shed 1 base and J shed 3 bases, with 13 bases lying between them. The CDR3 runs to 15 residues. The CDR3 protein is CASSVYPTGYYGYTF. The CDR3 DNA reads as TGTGCCAGCAGCGTATACCCCACAGGGTACTATGGCTACACCTTC.

The V and J genes are TRBV7-2 and TRBJ2-7, with D unresolved. The germline gives CDR1 SGHTA, CDR2 FQGNSA. The ends were cut back, 0 bases at V and 2 bases at J, with 8 bases in the middle. The CDR3 runs 14 residues. CDR3 residues: CASSLAGIPYEQYF. The DNA for the CDR3 is TGTGCCAGCAGCTTAGCGGGCATCCCCTACGAGCAGTACTTC.

J is TRBJ1-1 and V is TRBV7-9; D might be TRBD1 (6 bases). The CDR3 runs 15 residues. The V and J ends lost 4 bases and 2 bases respectively, with 14 bases between them. CDR1 is SEHNR, CDR2 FQNEAQ, per germline (reference sequence). Here the CDR3 DNA reads TGTGCCAGCAGCTCCGACGGGGGGCCTAACACTGAAGCTTTCTTT. It encodes CASSSDGGPNTEAFF.

The chain has TRBV7-8 and TRBJ2-5; TRBD1 might be the D (5 bases). Trimming shortened V by 2 bases and J by 5 bases, and 12 bases separated the two germline ends. The CDR3 is 14 amino acids. The germline V gene has CDR1 SGHVS and CDR2 FQNEAQ. The CDR3 nucleotides read TGTGCCAGCAGCTTATTAGGGGTCGGCGAGACCCAGTACTTC. This gives the protein CASSLLGVGETQYF.

The chain has TRBV11-3 and TRBJ1-6; tentatively, D is TRBD1 (6 bases). Germline V gene sequence: CDR1 SGHNT, CDR2 YENEEA. The CDR3 extends over 15 amino acids. The V and J ends lost 5 bases and 4 bases respectively, with 12 bases between them. The CDR3, as DNA: TGTGCCAGCAGCCCATCGACAGGTTATAATTCACCCCTCCACTTT. This codes for CASSPSTGYNSPLHF.

This chain links TRBV9 with TRBJ1-4, with 8 bases matching TRBD1. Germline lookup yields CDR1 SGDLS and CDR2 YYNGEE. The CDR3 runs to 15 residues. The trim removed 0 bases at V and 8 bases at J, leaving 6 bases unmatched. This CDR3 reads CASSVAARGREKLFF. DNA for the CDR3: TGTGCCAGCAGCGTAGCGGCCAGGGGGCGCGAAAAACTGTTTTTT.

The chain joins TRBV7-3 to TRBJ1-6; D is unclear. This CDR3 is 14 amino acids long. With 0 bases removed from V and 8 bases from J, the gap between germline ends came to 8 bases. CDR1 and CDR2 (germline): SGHTA, FQGTGA. The CDR3 nucleotides read TGTGCCAGCAGCTTAACTCCACTGGATTCACCCCTCCACTTT. Its protein product is CASSLTPLDSPLHF. Full variable domain (outside the CDR3, taken from reference TRBV7-3 and TRBJ1-6): GAGVSQTPSNKVTEKGKYVELRCDPISGHTALYWYRQSLGQGPEFLIYFQGTGAADDSGLPNDRFFAVRPEGSVSTLKIQRTERGDSAVYLCASSLTPLDSPLHFGNGTRLTVT.

This clone was detected only a few times. V usage is TRBV6-1 and J usage is TRBJ1-1; maybe TRBD1 (6 bases). Between the trimmed V and J ends, which lost 2 bases and 4 bases, there was a span of 8 bases. This CDR3 contains 13 residues. Germline CDR1 MNHNS, CDR2 SASEGT. The DNA of the CDR3 is TGTGCCAGCAGTGAAACAGGGACCACTGAAGCTTTCTTT. This gives the protein CASSETGTTEAFF.

This sequence joins TRBV10-3 and TRBJ2-2; 10 bases agree with TRBD2. Germline V gene lookup returns CDR1 ENHRY and CDR2 SYGVKD. J gave up 7 bases and V 3 bases, and 11 bases lay outside the gene matches. There are 17 residues in the CDR3. DNA of the CDR3: TGTGCCATCAGTGAATCTGGTCTAGCGGGGGCCGACGGGGAGCTGTTTTTT. Protein: CAISESGLAGADGELFF.